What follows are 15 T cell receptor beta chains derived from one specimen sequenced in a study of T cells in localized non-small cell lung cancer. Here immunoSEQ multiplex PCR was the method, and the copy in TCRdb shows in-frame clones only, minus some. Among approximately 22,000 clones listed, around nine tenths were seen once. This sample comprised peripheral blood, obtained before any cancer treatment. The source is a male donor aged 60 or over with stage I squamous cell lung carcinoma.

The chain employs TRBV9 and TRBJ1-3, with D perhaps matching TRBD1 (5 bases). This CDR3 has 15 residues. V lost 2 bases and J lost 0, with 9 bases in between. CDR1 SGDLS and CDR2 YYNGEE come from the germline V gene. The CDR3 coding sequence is TGTGCCAGCAGCGTCAAAGGGGACTCTGGAAACACCATATATTTT. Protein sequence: CASSVKGDSGNTIYF.

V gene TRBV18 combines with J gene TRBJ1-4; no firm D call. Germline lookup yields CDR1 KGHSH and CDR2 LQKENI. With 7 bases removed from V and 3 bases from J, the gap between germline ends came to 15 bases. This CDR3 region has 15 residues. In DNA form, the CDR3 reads TGTGCCAGCTTACCTGGGAAGGGCTCTAATGAAAAACTGTTTTTT. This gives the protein CASLPGKGSNEKLFF.

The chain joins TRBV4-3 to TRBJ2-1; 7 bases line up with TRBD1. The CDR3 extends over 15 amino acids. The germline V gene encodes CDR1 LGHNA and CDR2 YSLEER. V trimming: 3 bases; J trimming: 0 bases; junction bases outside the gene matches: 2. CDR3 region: CASSQDRSSYNEQFF. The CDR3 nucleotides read TGCGCCAGCAGCCAGGACAGGAGCTCCTACAATGAGCAGTTCTTC.

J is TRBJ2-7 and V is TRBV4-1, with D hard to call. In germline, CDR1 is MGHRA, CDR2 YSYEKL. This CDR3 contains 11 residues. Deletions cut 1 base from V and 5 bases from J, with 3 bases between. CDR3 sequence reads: CASSQGDEQYF. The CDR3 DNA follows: TGCGCCAGCAGCCAAGGTGACGAGCAGTACTTC.

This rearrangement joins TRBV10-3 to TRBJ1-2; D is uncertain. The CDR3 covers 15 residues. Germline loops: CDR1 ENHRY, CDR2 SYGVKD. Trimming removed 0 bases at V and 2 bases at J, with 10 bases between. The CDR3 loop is CAISESLQPNYGYTF. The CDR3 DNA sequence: TGTGCCATCAGTGAGTCGCTCCAGCCAAACTATGGCTACACCTTC.

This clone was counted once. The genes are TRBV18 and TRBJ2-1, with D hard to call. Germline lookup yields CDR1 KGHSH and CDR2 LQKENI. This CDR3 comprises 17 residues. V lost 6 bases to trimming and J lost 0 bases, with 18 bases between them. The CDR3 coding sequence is TGTGCCAGCTCCCCGGAACGATACGGGCCCTCCTACAATGAGCAGTTCTTC. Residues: CASSPERYGPSYNEQFF.

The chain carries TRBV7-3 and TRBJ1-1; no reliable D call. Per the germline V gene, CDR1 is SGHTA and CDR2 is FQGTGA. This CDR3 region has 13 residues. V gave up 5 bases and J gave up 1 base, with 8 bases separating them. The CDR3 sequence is CASSPSPNTEAFF. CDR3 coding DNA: TGTGCCAGCAGCCCCAGCCCGAACACTGAAGCTTTCTTT.

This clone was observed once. CDR3 sequence (DNA): TGTGCCAGCAGTGCGTTAACAGGGGTCAATCAGCCCCAGCATTTT. Its protein product is CASSALTGVNQPQHF. This chain links TRBV6-1 with TRBJ1-5; 7 nucleotides agree with TRBD1. The trim removed 4 bases at V and 3 bases at J, leaving 6 bases unmatched. CDR3 length: 15 amino acids. Germline values: CDR1 MNHNS, CDR2 SASEGT.

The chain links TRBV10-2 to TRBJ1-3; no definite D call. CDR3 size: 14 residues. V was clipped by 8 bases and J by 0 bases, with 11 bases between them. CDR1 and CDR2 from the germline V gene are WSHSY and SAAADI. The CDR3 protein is CASGTGVSGNTIYF. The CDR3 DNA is TGCGCCAGCGGTACCGGGGTCTCTGGAAACACCATATATTTT.

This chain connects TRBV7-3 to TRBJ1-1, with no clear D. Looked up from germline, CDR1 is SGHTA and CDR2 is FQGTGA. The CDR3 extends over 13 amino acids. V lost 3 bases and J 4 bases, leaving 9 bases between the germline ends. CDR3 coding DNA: TGTGCCAGCAGCTTCAACTTTGGCACTGAAGCTTTCTTT. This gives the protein CASSFNFGTEAFF.

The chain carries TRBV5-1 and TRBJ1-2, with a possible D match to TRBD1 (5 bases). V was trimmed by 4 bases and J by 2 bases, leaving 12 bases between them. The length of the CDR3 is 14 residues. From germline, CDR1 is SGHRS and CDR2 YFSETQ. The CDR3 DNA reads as TGCGCCAGCAGCCCGAGGGCAGGGAACTATGGCTACACCTTC. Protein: CASSPRAGNYGYTF. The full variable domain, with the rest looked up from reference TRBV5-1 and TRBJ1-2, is KAGVTQTPRYLIKTRGQQVTLSCSPISGHRSVSWYQQTPGQGLQFLFEYFSETQRNKGNFPGRFSGRQFSNSRSEMNVSTLELGDSALYLCASSPRAGNYGYTFGSGTRLTVV.

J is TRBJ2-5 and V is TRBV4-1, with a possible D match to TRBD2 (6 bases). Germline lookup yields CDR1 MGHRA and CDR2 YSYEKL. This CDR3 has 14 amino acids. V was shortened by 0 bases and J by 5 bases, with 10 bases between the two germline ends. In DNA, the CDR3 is TGCGCCAGCAGCCAAGAGGGCGGGACGGAGACCCAGTACTTC. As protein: CASSQEGGTETQYF.

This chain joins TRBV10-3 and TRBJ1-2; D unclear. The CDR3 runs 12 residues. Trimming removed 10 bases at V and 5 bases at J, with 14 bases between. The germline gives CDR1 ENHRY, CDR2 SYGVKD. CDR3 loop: CATRDLRYGYTF. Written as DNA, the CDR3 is TGTGCCACCCGGGATCTGAGATATGGCTACACCTTC.

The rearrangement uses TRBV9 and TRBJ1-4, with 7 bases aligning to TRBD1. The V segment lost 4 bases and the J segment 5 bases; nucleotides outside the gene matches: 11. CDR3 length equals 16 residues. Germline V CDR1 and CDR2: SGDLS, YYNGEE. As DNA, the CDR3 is TGTGCCAGCAGCCCTCAGGCCGGGACAGCAAATGAAAAACTGTTTTTT. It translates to CASSPQAGTANEKLFF.

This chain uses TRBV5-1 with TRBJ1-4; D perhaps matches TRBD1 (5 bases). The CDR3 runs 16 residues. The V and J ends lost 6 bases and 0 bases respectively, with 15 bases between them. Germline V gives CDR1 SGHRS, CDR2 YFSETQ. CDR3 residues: CASTWDGPATNEKLFF. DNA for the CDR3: TGCGCCAGCACCTGGGACGGCCCTGCAACTAATGAAAAACTGTTTTTT.